This T cell receptor (beta chain) stems from a study of cytomegalovirus exposure and HLA in healthy donors. Study-wide results and limits: Rarity characterized most TCR sequences, yet some public TCRs appeared in many donors.

V lost 4 bases and J lost 0, with 19 bases in between. The CDR3 sequence is 16 residues long. In germline, CDR1 is GTSNPN, CDR2 SVGIG (reference sequence). Produced via immunoSEQ multiplex PCR; TCRdb's table is partial and in-frame only. Here the sample spans around 140,000 clones, about 91% being singletons. Concerning this clone itself: What it binds is unknown.

Sequencing used PBMCs. The TCR was taken from a man aged 18-30 years in good health and CMV-seropositive. V and J are TRBV30 and TRBJ2-7; D possibly corresponds to TRBD1 (6 bases). CDR3 sequence reads: CAWTGRGGTRSYEQYF. CDR3 DNA sequence: TGTGCCTGGACGGGCAGGGGTGGAACTCGCTCCTACGAGCAGTACTTC.